These 26 T cell receptor beta chains were all obtained from the same sample, sequenced in a study of cytomegalovirus exposure and HLA in healthy donors. A multiplex PCR was run with 60 Vbeta primers and 13 Jbeta primers. Repertoires were generated with immunoSEQ multiplex PCR, while TCRdb's copy carries only in-frame clones and drops some. Reported are around 74,000 clones; the ten largest clones contain roughly 13%. The sequenced sample was PBMCs. The receptors stem from a man aged 50-59 years in good health and CMV-seropositive.

The chain is built from TRBV6-1 and TRBJ2-5, with a tentative D call TRBD2 (7 bases). The V and J ends lost 8 bases and 5 bases respectively, with 21 bases between them. Germline V gives CDR1 MNHNS, CDR2 SASEGT. This CDR3 contains 15 residues. CDR3 nucleotide sequence: TGTGCCAGCCTAGGGGGGGGGCGACCCGGGGAGACCCAGTACTTC. Protein: CASLGGGRPGETQYF.

The chain joins TRBV5-4 to TRBJ1-3, with 9 bases that match TRBD1. The CDR3 loop spans 15 amino acids. V dropped 4 bases and J dropped 0; count of bases not matched to a gene: 2. Germline-derived CDR1 and CDR2 are SGHNT and YYREEE (reference sequence). For the CDR3, the DNA is TGTGCCAGCAGCCCGGGACAGGGCTCTGGAAACACCATATATTTT. Its protein product is CASSPGQGSGNTIYF.

The rearrangement links TRBV5-1 to TRBJ2-5; TRBD2 aligns across 12 bases. The CDR3 length is 17 residues. V trimming: 3 bases; J trimming: 3 bases; junction bases outside the gene matches: 9. Germline values: CDR1 SGHRS, CDR2 YFSETQ. CDR3: CASSSLLAGGSKETQYF. The CDR3 DNA reads as TGCGCCAGCAGCTCATTACTAGCGGGGGGATCTAAAGAGACCCAGTACTTC.

The chain carries TRBV10-1 and TRBJ1-6, with D possibly being TRBD1 (6 bases). V lost 2 bases and J 0 bases, leaving 17 bases between the germline ends. This CDR3 spans 19 amino acids. Germline CDR1 and CDR2: WNHNN and SYGVQD (reference sequence). This chain's CDR3 is CASSEPRTGSSSYNSPLHF. CDR3 coding DNA: TGCGCCAGCAGTGAGCCCCGAACAGGGTCTAGCTCCTATAATTCACCCCTCCACTTT.

V is TRBV19 and J is TRBJ1-1; 8 bases line up with TRBD1. V shed 5 bases, J shed 1 base, and the junction held 6 bases outside the gene matches. Germline V gene sequence: CDR1 LNHDA, CDR2 SQIVND (reference sequence). The CDR3 sequence is 15 residues long. CDR3 sequence: CASSFGGTGNTEAFF. CDR3 coding DNA: TGTGCCAGTAGTTTTGGTGGGACAGGGAACACTGAAGCTTTCTTT.

The chain joins TRBV7-2 to TRBJ1-2; 10 bases align to TRBD1. The germline V gene has CDR1 SGHTA and CDR2 FQGNSA. Trimming cost V 5 bases and J 3 bases; bases outside gene matches: 9. The length of the CDR3 is 16 residues. CDR3 residues: CASSTRTGGPDYGYTF. CDR3 DNA sequence: TGTGCCAGCAGCACTAGGACAGGGGGTCCGGACTATGGCTACACCTTC.

The chain is built from TRBV19 and TRBJ2-7, with 10 bases fitting TRBD1. The CDR3 runs to 15 residues. Germline V gives CDR1 LNHDA, CDR2 SQIVND (reference sequence). With V trimmed by 3 bases and J by 4 bases, 6 bases remained unmatched. In nucleotides, the CDR3 is TGTGCCAGTAGTATGGGTCCGGGACAGGGGTACGAGCAGTACTTC. Its translation: CASSMGPGQGYEQYF.

The V and J genes are TRBV18 and TRBJ1-1; no reliable D call. V lost 6 bases, J lost 5 bases, and 13 bases lay in between. The germline CDR1 and CDR2 sequences are KGHSH and LQKENI. CDR3 size: 13 residues. The CDR3 loop is CASSPGVGTEAFF. CDR3 sequence (DNA): TGTGCCAGCTCCCCCGGGGTAGGGACTGAAGCTTTCTTT.

The chain has TRBV6-1 and TRBJ1-6; the D is unclear. The germline V and J ends were trimmed by 6 bases and 9 bases, with 12 bases remaining between them. Germline V gene lookup returns CDR1 MNHNS and CDR2 SASEGT. The length of the CDR3 is 13 residues. CDR3 residues: CASSPGLSSPLHF. The DNA for the CDR3 is TGTGCCAGCAGCCCAGGCTTAAGTTCACCCCTCCACTTT.

This rearrangement joins TRBV28 to TRBJ1-1, with TRBD1 matching 9 bases. The V and J ends lost 8 bases and 4 bases, in that order; junction bases with no gene match: 8. The CDR3 sequence is 14 residues long. CDR1 is MDHEN and CDR2 is SYDVKM in the germline V gene. CDR3 protein: CASGRDRAITEAFF. The CDR3 nucleotides are TGTGCCAGCGGCCGGGACAGGGCGATCACTGAAGCTTTCTTT.

The chain employs TRBV7-9 and TRBJ2-2, with 8 bases that match TRBD1. The V segment lost 2 bases and the J segment 7 bases; nucleotides outside the gene matches: 12. The germline V gene encodes CDR1 SEHNR and CDR2 FQNEAQ (reference sequence). The CDR3 spans 17 residues. This CDR3 reads CASSLWRQGAVGGELFF. The CDR3 DNA is TGTGCCAGCAGCTTATGGAGGCAGGGGGCCGTAGGCGGGGAGCTGTTTTTT.

The rearrangement uses TRBV4-2 and TRBJ1-5, with D unclear. Trimming shortened V by 0 bases and J by 2 bases, and 11 bases separated the two germline ends. The CDR3 loop spans 16 amino acids. CDR1 is LGHNA, CDR2 YNFKEQ, per germline. The CDR3 spells CASSQDPGEGNQPQHF. DNA for the CDR3: TGTGCCAGCAGCCAAGACCCCGGCGAGGGCAATCAGCCCCAGCATTTT.

The CDR3 nucleotides are TGCAGCGTTGCGCCAGGGTGGGACACTGAAGCTTTCTTT. This encodes CSVAPGWDTEAFF. The chain uses TRBV29-1 and TRBJ1-1, with D possibly TRBD1 on 5 matching bases. V was cut by 4 bases and J by 3 bases, with 12 bases left in between. This CDR3 has 13 amino acids. Looked up from germline, CDR1 is SQVTM and CDR2 is ANQGSEA.

CDR3 sequence reads: CASSLNRGSGEETQYF. CDR3 DNA sequence: TGTGCCAGCAGCTTAAATAGGGGTAGCGGGGAAGAGACCCAGTACTTC. The J gene is TRBJ2-5, the V gene TRBV7-3; TRBD2 agrees at 8 bases. Germline V CDR1 and CDR2: SGHTA, FQGTGA. The length of the CDR3 is 16 residues. V was clipped by 1 base and J by 3 bases; unmatched bases: 7.

The chain combines TRBV10-3 with TRBJ1-1; D remains unclear. Trimming took 4 bases from V and 5 from J, leaving 11 bases between them. The CDR3 length is 13 residues. From germline, CDR1 is ENHRY and CDR2 SYGVKD. DNA for the CDR3: TGTGCCATCAGTGTAGCCATTGGGACTGAAGCTTTCTTT. Amino acid sequence: CAISVAIGTEAFF.

This chain uses TRBV4-1 with TRBJ2-3; 11 bases match TRBD2. CDR3 length: 19 amino acids. Germline assignment: CDR1 MGHRA and CDR2 YSYEKL. J was trimmed by 1 base and V by 0 bases; bases with no gene match: 9. Here the CDR3 reads CASSQDPHGTSGRTDTQYF. For the CDR3, the DNA is TGCGCCAGCAGCCAAGACCCCCACGGGACTAGCGGACGCACAGATACGCAGTATTTT.

The DNA for the CDR3 is TGTGCCAGCAGCTCACAAAGGACAGGCAACACTGAAGCTTTCTTT. This gives the protein CASSSQRTGNTEAFF. This chain connects TRBV11-2 to TRBJ1-1; 7 bases match TRBD1. Per germline, CDR1 SGHAT and CDR2 FQNNGV. Trimming at V came to 4 bases and at J to 2 bases, leaving 7 bases not matched to a gene. The length of the CDR3 is 15 residues.

This sequence joins TRBV18 and TRBJ1-2; tentative D call: TRBD1 (5 bases). Germline assignment: CDR1 KGHSH and CDR2 LQKENI. The CDR3 is 14 amino acids. Trimming took 6 bases from V and 5 from J, leaving 16 bases between them. The DNA of the CDR3 is TGTGCCAGCTCCCCCGCAGGAGGGGAATATGGCTACACCTTC. Its protein is CASSPAGGEYGYTF.

The CDR3 here is CASSVEAVNEQFF. The CDR3 DNA follows: TGTGCCAGCAGCGTCGAGGCGGTCAATGAGCAGTTCTTC. The chain links TRBV9 to TRBJ2-1, with no clear D. Germline V CDR1 and CDR2: SGDLS, YYNGEE. The CDR3 covers 13 residues. V dropped 2 bases and J dropped 6 bases, with 9 bases sitting between them.

The CDR3 region is CASSLGGGDDDYTF. CDR3 nucleotides: TGCGCCAGCAGCTTGGGAGGGGGTGATGATGACTACACCTTC. The chain combines TRBV5-1 with TRBJ1-2; TRBD1 is a possible D gene (6 bases). The CDR3 extends over 14 amino acids. Germline loops: CDR1 SGHRS, CDR2 YFSETQ. V gave up 0 bases and J gave up 10 bases, with 16 bases separating them.

This chain connects TRBV19 to TRBJ2-2, with no clear D. Between the trimmed V and J ends, which lost 11 bases and 1 base, there was a span of 11 bases. From germline, CDR1 is LNHDA and CDR2 SQIVND (reference sequence). The CDR3 is made up of 13 amino acids. CDR3 sequence: CAVVGRNTGELFF. Written as DNA, the CDR3 is TGTGCCGTGGTGGGCAGGAACACCGGGGAGCTGTTTTTT.

V and J are TRBV28 and TRBJ1-2; D remains unclear. Deletions cut 3 bases from V and 2 bases from J, with 13 bases between. The CDR3 is 15 residues long. Germline CDR1 is MDHEN and CDR2 is SYDVKM. The CDR3: CASSLPTRQNYGYTF. The CDR3 DNA is TGTGCCAGCAGTTTGCCGACACGGCAGAACTATGGCTACACCTTC.

The chain has TRBV7-3 and TRBJ2-3, with 8 positions matching TRBD2. The germline CDR1 and CDR2 sequences are SGHTA and FQGTGA. The CDR3 has 14 residues. V was clipped by 4 bases and J by 5 bases; unmatched bases: 5. This CDR3 reads CASSSGGAGDTQYF. The CDR3, as DNA: TGTGCCAGCAGCTCGGGGGGGGCAGGAGATACGCAGTATTTT.

The rearrangement uses TRBV6-6 and TRBJ2-7, with TRBD1 matching 9 bases. The CDR3 covers 13 residues. The germline V gene encodes CDR1 MNHNY and CDR2 SVGAGI (reference sequence). J was trimmed by 12 bases and V by 4 bases; bases with no gene match: 10. The CDR3 nucleotides read TGTGCCAGCAGTTCCACTCGGGACAGGGAAGCGTACGTC. It yields the protein CASSSTRDREAYV.

The genes are TRBV9 and TRBJ1-6; 7 nucleotides agree with TRBD1. Germline CDR1 SGDLS, CDR2 YYNGEE. The V and J ends lost 0 bases and 6 bases, in that order; junction bases with no gene match: 9. The CDR3 covers 17 residues. The CDR3: CASSVAGNAGGNSPLHF. In DNA form, the CDR3 reads TGTGCCAGCAGCGTAGCGGGTAATGCAGGGGGTAATTCACCCCTCCACTTT.

Regarding this clone: Other DNA sequences in the sample encode the same CDR3. The gene calls are TRBV18 and TRBJ2-7; D gene ambiguous. Germline CDR1 KGHSH, CDR2 LQKENI. With 4 bases removed from V and 2 bases from J, the gap between germline ends came to 15 bases. The CDR3 is 15 amino acids. Written as DNA, the CDR3 is TGTGCCAGCTCACTGGGTAGTGGGCAGACCTACGAGCAGTACGTC. This gives the protein CASSLGSGQTYEQYV.